These 10 T cell receptor beta chains share one sample of origin, sequenced in a study of shared clonotypes between healthy human individuals (dated by TCRdb to the early 2020s). To prepare the library, the immunoSEQ multiplex PCR assay was applied. The source is immuneACCESS, and TCRdb retained only in-frame sequences with V and J called. Part of the clones is not carried over; for the studies checked, unresolved V genes explain less than half of this, and the remainder is unexplained. The sample profile shows around 1.1 million clones; around 78% of them were found once. Roughly 0.62% of the sample comes from the top ten. Sequences were obtained from memory CD4+ T cells from PBMCs. The intended sense of this specimen's cell subset or site label: CD45RA-negative fraction. The receptors stem from a man aged 18 to 29 in good health. Some clones in this sample may be carry-over from other donors' samples.

V and J are TRBV28 and TRBJ1-3; no reliable D call. Germline values: CDR1 MDHEN, CDR2 SYDVKM. Between the trimmed V and J ends, which lost 5 bases and 4 bases, there was a span of 15 bases. The CDR3 length is 15 residues. Written as DNA, the CDR3 is TGTGCCAGCAGTCCCCCCTTGGGGAACGGAAACACCATATATTTT. It encodes CASSPPLGNGNTIYF. Full variable domain (rest looked up from reference TRBV28 and TRBJ1-3): DVKVTQSSRYLVKRTGEKVFLECVQDMDHENMFWYRQDPGLGLRLIYFSYDVKMKEKGDIPEGYSVSREKKERFSLILESASTNQTSMYLCASSPPLGNGNTIYFGEGSWLTVV.

This rearrangement joins TRBV28 to TRBJ2-7; D might be TRBD2 (6 bases). With 6 bases removed from V and 3 bases from J, the gap between germline ends came to 18 bases. The germline CDR1 and CDR2 sequences are MDHEN and SYDVKM. The CDR3 has 15 residues. CDR3: CASSPAGLADYEQYF. CDR3 DNA sequence: TGTGCCAGCAGCCCTGCGGGGCTAGCCGACTACGAGCAGTACTTC.

At least ten counts were recorded for this clone. The rearrangement joins TRBV7-2 to TRBJ1-2, with a weak D call TRBD1 (6 bases). The V end was cut by 3 bases, the J end by 0 bases, with 8 bases between. The CDR3 consists of 14 residues. Germline CDR1 is SGHTA and CDR2 is FQGNSA. The CDR3 DNA reads as TGTGCCAGCAGCTTCGGACAGACTAACTATGGCTACACCTTC. Protein product: CASSFGQTNYGYTF.

The chain uses TRBV5-1 and TRBJ2-2; 10 bases match TRBD2. Trimming cost V 2 bases and J 6 bases; bases outside gene matches: 4. Germline lookup yields CDR1 SGHRS and CDR2 YFSETQ. The CDR3 loop spans 15 amino acids. CDR3 bases: TGCGCCAGCAGCTTCAGCGGGAGGGCCCCCGGGGAGCTGTTTTTT. It codes for CASSFSGRAPGELFF.

This chain connects TRBV9 to TRBJ2-5, with 7 bases identical to TRBD1. CDR1 is SGDLS, CDR2 YYNGEE, per germline. This CDR3 spans 15 amino acids. Germline trimming cut 0 bases from V and 3 bases from J; bases unmatched to any gene: 5. DNA of the CDR3: TGTGCCAGCAGCGTAGTAGGAACAGGGGAAGAGACCCAGTACTTC. It encodes CASSVVGTGEETQYF. The variable domain in full, with the rest retrieved from reference TRBV9 and TRBJ2-5, is DSGVTQTPKHLITATGQRVTLRCSPRSGDLSVYWYQQSLDQGLQFLIQYYNGEERAKGNILERFSAQQFPDLHSELNLSSLELGDSALYFCASSVVGTGEETQYFGPGTRLLVL.

The chain links TRBV7-9 to TRBJ1-2, with a weak D call TRBD1 (5 bases). Trimming shortened V by 4 bases and J by 0 bases, and 9 bases separated the two germline ends. This CDR3 is built from 14 residues. The V gene's germline CDR1 is SEHNR and CDR2 FQNEAQ (reference sequence). The CDR3 protein is CASSSQVANYGYTF. The CDR3 coding sequence is TGTGCCAGCAGCTCACAGGTAGCTAACTATGGCTACACCTTC.

The chain links TRBV14 to TRBJ2-5; a weak D match, TRBD2 (5 bases). With 2 bases removed from V and 1 base from J, the gap between germline ends came to 8 bases. In germline, CDR1 is SGHDN, CDR2 FVKESK. The CDR3 extends over 14 amino acids. The CDR3 loop is CASSQPGFQETQYF. The CDR3 nucleotides read TGTGCCAGCAGCCAACCGGGATTCCAAGAGACCCAGTACTTC.

The chain joins TRBV10-1 to TRBJ2-2; perhaps TRBD2 as D (5 bases). V was clipped by 10 bases and J by 3 bases, with 18 bases between them. The CDR3 has 15 residues. The V gene's germline CDR1 is WNHNN and CDR2 SYGVQD (reference sequence). The CDR3 sequence: CATPKGESDTGELFF. The DNA of the CDR3 is TGCGCCACCCCGAAGGGAGAGTCGGACACCGGGGAGCTGTTTTTT.

This rearrangement joins TRBV5-5 to TRBJ1-4; D call uncertain. The germline V and J ends were trimmed by 3 bases and 5 bases, with 17 bases remaining between them. This CDR3 comprises 16 residues. Looked up from germline, CDR1 is SGHKS and CDR2 is YYEKEE (reference sequence). The CDR3 region has the DNA TGTGCCAGCAGCTCTATTTTCCCCAACCCCAATGAAAAACTGTTTTTT. Translating it yields CASSSIFPNPNEKLFF.

V usage is TRBV28 and J usage is TRBJ2-7, with D tentatively TRBD2 (5 bases). CDR3 length: 15 residues. CDR1 and CDR2 (germline): MDHEN, SYDVKM. The V end was cut by 3 bases, the J end by 2 bases, with 14 bases between. This CDR3 reads CASSFAGGGPYEQYF. DNA for the CDR3: TGTGCCAGCAGTTTCGCCGGAGGAGGTCCCTACGAGCAGTACTTC.